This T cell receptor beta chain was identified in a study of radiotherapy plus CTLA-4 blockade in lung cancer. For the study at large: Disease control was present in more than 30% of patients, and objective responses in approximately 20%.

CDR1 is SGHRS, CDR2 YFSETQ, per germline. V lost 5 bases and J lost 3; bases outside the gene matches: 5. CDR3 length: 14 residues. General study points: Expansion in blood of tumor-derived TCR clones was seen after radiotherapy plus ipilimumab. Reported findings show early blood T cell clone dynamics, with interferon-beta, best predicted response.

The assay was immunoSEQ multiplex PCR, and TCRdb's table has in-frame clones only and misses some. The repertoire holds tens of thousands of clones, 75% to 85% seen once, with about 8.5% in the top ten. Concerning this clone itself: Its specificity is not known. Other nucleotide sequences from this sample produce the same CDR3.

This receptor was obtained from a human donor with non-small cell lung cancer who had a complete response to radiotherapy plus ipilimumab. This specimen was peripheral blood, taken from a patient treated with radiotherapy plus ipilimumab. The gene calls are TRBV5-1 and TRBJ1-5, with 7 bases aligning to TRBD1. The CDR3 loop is CASSPTGNNQPQHF. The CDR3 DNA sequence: TGCGCCAGCAGTCCGACAGGGAACAATCAGCCCCAGCATTTT.